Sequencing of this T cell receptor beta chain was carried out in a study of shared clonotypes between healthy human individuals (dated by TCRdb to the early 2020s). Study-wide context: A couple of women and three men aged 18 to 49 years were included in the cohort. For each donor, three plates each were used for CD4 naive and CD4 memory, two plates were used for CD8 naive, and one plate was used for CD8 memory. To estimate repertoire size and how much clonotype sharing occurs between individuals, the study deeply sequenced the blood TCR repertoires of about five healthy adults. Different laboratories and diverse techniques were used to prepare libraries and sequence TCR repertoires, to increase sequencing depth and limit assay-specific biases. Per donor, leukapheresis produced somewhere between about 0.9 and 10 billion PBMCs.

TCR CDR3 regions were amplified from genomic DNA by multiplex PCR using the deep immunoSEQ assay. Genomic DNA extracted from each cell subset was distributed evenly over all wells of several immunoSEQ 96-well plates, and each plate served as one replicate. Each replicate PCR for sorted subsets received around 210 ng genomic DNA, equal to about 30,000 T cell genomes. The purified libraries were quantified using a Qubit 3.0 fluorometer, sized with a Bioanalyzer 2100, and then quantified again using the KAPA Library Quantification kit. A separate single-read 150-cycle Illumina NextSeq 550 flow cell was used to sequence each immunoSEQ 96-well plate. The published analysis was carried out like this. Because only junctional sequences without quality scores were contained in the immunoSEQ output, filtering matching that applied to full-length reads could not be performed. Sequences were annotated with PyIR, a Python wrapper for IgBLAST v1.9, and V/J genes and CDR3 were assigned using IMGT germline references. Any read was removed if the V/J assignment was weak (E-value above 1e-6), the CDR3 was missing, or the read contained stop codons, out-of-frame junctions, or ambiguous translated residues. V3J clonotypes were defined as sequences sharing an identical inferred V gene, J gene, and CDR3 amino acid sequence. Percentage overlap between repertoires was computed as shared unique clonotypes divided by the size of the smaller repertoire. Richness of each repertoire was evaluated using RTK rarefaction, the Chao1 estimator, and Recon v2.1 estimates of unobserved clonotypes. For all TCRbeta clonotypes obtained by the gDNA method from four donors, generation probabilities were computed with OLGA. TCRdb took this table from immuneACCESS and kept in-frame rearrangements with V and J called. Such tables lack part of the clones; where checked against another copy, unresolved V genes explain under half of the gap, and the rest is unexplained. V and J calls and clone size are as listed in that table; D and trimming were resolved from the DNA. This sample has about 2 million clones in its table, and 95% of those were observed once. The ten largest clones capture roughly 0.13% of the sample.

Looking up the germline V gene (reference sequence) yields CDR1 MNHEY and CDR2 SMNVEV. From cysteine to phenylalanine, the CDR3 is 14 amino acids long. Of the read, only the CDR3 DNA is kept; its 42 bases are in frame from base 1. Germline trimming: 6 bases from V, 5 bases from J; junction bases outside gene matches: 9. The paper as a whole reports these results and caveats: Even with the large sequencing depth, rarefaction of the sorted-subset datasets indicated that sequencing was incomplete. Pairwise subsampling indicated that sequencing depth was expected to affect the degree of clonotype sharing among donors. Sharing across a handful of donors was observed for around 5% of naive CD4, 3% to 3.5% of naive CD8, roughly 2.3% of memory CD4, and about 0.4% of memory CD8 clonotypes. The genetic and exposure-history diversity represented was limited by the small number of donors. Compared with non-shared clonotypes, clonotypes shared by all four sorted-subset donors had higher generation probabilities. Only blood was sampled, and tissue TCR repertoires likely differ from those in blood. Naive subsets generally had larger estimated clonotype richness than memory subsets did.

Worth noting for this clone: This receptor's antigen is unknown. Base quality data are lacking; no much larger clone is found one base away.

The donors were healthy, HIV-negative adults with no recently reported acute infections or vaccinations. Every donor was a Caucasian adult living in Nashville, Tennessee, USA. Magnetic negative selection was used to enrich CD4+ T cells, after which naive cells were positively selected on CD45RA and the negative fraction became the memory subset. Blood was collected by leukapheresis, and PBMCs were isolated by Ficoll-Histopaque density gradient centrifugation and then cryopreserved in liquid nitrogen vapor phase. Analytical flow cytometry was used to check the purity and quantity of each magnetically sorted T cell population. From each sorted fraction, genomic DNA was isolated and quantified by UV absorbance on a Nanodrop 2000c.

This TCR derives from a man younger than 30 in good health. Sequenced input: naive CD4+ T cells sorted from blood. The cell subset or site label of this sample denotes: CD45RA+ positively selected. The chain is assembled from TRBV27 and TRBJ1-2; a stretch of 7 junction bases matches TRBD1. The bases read TGTGCCAGCAGAACAGGGGTAAAGGCTTATGGCTACACCTTC. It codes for CASRTGVKAYGYTF.